This TCR beta chain appears in the sequencing data of a study of response to subunit inactivated influenza vaccine. MiXCR, applied by TCRdb to the RT-PCR reads, yields one record per CDR3 protein. The data contain 500,000 to 750,000 distinct CDR3 sequences, less than 15% of them singletons. Study-wide results and caveats: After each seasonal influenza vaccination, few new T cells are recruited, the authors suggested.

With regard to this clonotype: Its antigen remains unknown.

This CDR3 contains 13 residues. Trimming at V came to 8 bases and at J to 6 bases, leaving 10 bases not matched to a gene. The germline gives CDR1 SGHVS, CDR2 FNYEAQ. The chain employs TRBV7-6 and TRBJ2-7, with 7 bases aligning to TRBD1. The sample consisted of PBMCs from blood, taken 11 to 12 days after vaccination. The sequence derives from a man between 50 and 59 years old who received an inactivated influenza vaccine. The chain's CDR3 is CASSSRQGAEQYF. CDR3 nucleotide sequence: TGTGCCAGCTCCTCGAGACAGGGTGCCGAGCAGTACTTC.